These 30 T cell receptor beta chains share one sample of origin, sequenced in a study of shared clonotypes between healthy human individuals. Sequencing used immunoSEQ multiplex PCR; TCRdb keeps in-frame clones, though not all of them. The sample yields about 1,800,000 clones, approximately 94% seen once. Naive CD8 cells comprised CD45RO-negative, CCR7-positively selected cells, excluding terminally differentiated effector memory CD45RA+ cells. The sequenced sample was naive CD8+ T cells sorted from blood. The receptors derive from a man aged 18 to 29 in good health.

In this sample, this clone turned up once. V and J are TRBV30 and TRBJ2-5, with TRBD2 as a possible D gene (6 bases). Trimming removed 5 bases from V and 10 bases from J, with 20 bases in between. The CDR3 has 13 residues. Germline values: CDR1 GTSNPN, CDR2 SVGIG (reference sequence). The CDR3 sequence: CAWGGPLRRGQYF. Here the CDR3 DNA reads TGTGCCTGGGGGGGACCCCTCCGGAGGGGCCAGTACTTC.

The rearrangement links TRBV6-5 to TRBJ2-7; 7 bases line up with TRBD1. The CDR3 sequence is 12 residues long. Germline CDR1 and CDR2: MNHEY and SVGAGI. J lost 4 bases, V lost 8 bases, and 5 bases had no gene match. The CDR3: CASFEQGYEQYF. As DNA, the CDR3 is TGTGCCAGCTTCGAACAGGGGTACGAGCAGTACTTC.

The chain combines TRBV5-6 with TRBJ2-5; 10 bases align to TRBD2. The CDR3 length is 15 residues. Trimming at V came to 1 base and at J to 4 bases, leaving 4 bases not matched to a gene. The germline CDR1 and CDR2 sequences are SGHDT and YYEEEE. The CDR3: CASSLTSGTGETQYF. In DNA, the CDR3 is TGTGCCAGCAGCTTGACTAGCGGGACAGGAGAGACCCAGTACTTC.

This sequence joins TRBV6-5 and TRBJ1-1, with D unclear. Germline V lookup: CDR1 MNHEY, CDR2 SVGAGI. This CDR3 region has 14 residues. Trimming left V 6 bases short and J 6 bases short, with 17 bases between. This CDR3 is CASSPSEGSAEAFF. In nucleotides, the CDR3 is TGTGCCAGCAGCCCGAGCGAGGGATCGGCTGAAGCTTTCTTT.

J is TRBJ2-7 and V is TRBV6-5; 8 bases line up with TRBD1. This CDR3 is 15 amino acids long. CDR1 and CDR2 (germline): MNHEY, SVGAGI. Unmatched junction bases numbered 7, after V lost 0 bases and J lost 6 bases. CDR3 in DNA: TGTGCCAGCAGTTACTCGTCCCCAGGGGGCATCGAGCAGTACTTC. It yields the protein CASSYSSPGGIEQYF.

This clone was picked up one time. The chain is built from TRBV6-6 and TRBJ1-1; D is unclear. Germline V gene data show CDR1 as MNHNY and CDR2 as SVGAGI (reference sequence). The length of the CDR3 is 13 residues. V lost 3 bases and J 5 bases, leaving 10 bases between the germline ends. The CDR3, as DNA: TGTGCCAGCAGTTATCAAGAAGGGACTGAAGCTTTCTTT. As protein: CASSYQEGTEAFF.

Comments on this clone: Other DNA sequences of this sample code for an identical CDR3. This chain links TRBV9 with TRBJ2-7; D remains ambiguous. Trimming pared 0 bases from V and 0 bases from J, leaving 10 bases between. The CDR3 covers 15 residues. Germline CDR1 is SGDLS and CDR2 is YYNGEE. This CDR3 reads CASSVGVGISYEQYF. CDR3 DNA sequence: TGTGCCAGCAGCGTAGGGGTTGGGATCTCCTACGAGCAGTACTTC.

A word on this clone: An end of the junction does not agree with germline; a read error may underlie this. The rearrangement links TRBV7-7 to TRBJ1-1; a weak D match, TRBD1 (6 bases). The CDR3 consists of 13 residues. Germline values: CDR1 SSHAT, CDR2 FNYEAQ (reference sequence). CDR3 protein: CASSLETGTEAFF. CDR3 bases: TGTGCTAGCAGCTTAGAGACAGGTACTGAAGCTTTCTTT.

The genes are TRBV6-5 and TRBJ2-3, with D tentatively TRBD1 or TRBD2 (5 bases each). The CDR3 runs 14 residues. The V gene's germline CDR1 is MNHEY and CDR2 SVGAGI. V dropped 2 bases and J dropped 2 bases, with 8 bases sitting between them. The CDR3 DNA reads TGTGCCAGCAGTTACGAGGGGATCACAGATACGCAGTATTTT. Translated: CASSYEGITDTQYF.

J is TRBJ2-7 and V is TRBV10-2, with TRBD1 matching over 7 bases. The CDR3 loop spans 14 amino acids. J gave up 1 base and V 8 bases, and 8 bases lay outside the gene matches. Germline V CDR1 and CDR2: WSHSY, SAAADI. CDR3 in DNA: TGCGCCAGCGGTCCAGAGACAGGGTCCTACGAGCAGTACTTC. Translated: CASGPETGSYEQYF.

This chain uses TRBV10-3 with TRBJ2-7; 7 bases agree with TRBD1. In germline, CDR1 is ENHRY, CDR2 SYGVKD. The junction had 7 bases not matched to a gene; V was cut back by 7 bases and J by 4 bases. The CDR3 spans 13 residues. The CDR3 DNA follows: TGTGCCATCAATGACAGGGTTGGATACGAGCAGTACTTC. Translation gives CAINDRVGYEQYF.

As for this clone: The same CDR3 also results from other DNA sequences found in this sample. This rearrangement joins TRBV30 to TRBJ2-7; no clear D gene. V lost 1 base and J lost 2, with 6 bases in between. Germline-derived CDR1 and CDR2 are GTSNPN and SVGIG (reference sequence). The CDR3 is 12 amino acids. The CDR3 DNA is TGTGCCTGGAGTGCAGATACCTACGAGCAGTACTTC. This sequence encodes CAWSADTYEQYF.

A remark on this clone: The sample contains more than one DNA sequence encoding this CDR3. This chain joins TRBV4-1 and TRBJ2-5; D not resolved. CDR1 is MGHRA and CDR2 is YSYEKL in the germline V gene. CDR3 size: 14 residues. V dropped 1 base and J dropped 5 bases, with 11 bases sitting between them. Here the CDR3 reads CASSQGVGRETQYF. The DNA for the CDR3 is TGCGCCAGCAGCCAAGGGGTCGGCCGGGAGACCCAGTACTTC.

The CDR3 DNA follows: TGTGCCAGTAGCCGCGGGGGCAGATCGAACACTGAAGCTTTCTTT. This codes for CASSRGGRSNTEAFF. The chain joins TRBV19 to TRBJ1-1; D is possibly TRBD1 (6 bases). The CDR3 extends over 15 amino acids. CDR1 is LNHDA, CDR2 SQIVND, per germline (reference sequence). With 6 bases removed from V and 1 base from J, the gap between germline ends came to 15 bases. The full variable domain, with the rest looked up from reference TRBV19 and TRBJ1-1, is DGGITQSPKYLFRKEGQNVTLSCEQNLNHDAMYWYRQDPGQGLRLIYYSQIVNDFQKGDIAEGYSVSREKKESFPLTVTSAQKNPTAFYLCASSRGGRSNTEAFFGQGTRLTVV.

The CDR3 protein is CASSLGTGQGNSPLHF. The CDR3 region has the DNA TGTGCCAGCAGCTTAGGGACAGGGCAAGGTAATTCACCCCTCCACTTT. The chain joins TRBV11-3 to TRBJ1-6; 8 bases fit TRBD1. With 1 base clipped from V and 6 bases from J, the junction kept 5 bases outside the gene matches. Germline V gives CDR1 SGHNT, CDR2 YENEEA. The CDR3 is made up of 16 amino acids.

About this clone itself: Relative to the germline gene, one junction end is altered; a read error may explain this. CDR3 nucleotide sequence: TGTGCCAGCAGCCTAGCCCGGGAGGGGACAGATACGCAGTATTTT. This translates into CASSLAREGTDTQYF. The chain recombines TRBV7-2 with TRBJ2-3; TRBD2 agrees at 8 bases. The CDR3 is made up of 15 amino acids. Germline values: CDR1 SGHTA, CDR2 FQGNSA.

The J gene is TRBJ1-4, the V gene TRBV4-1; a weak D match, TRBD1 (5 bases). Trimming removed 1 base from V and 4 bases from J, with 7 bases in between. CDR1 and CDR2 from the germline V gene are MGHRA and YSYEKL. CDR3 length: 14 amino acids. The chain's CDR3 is CASSQVGVNEKLFF. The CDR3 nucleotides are TGCGCCAGCAGCCAAGTGGGGGTTAATGAAAAACTGTTTTTT.

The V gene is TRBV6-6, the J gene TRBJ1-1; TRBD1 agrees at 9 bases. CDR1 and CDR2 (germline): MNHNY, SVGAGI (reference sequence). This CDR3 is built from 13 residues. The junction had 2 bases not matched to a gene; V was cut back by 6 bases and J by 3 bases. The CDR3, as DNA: TGTGCCAGCAGACAGGGGGCTTACACTGAAGCTTTCTTT. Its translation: CASRQGAYTEAFF.

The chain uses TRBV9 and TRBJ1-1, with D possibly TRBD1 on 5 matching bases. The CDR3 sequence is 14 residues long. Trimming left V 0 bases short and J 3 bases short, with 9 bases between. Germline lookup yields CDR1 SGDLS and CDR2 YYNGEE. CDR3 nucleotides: TGTGCCAGCAGCGTAGTAGACAGCCACACTGAAGCTTTCTTT. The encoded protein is CASSVVDSHTEAFF.

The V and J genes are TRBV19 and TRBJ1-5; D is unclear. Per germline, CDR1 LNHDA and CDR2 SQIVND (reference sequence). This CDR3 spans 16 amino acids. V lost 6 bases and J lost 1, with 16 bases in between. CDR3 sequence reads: CASRFSTSGSNQPQHF. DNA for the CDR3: TGTGCCAGTAGATTCTCAACATCTGGGAGCAATCAGCCCCAGCATTTT. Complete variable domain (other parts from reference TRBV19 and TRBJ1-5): DGGITQSPKYLFRKEGQNVTLSCEQNLNHDAMYWYRQDPGQGLRLIYYSQIVNDFQKGDIAEGYSVSREKKESFPLTVTSAQKNPTAFYLCASRFSTSGSNQPQHFGDGTRLSIL.

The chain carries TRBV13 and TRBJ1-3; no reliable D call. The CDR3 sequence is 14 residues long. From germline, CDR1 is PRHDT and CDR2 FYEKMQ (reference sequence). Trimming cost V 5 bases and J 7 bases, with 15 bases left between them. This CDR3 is CASSPATGVNTIYF. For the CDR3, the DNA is TGTGCCAGCAGCCCCGCGACGGGAGTTAACACCATATATTTT.

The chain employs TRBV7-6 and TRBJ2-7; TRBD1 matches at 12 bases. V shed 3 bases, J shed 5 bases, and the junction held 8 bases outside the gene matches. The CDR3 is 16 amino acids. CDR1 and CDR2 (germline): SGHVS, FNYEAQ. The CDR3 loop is CASSFLPGQGADEQYF. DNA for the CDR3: TGTGCCAGCAGCTTTCTCCCGGGACAGGGGGCCGACGAGCAGTACTTC. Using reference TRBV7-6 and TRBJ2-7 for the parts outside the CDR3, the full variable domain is GAGVSQSPRYKVTKRGQDVALRCDPISGHVSLYWYRQALGQGPEFLTYFNYEAQQDKSGLPNDRFSAERPEGSISTLTIQRTEQRDSAMYRCASSFLPGQGADEQYFGPGTRLTVT.

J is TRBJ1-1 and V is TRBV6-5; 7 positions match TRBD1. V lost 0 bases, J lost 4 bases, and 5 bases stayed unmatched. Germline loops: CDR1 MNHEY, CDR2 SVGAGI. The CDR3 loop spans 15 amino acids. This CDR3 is CASSYSTGSGTEAFF. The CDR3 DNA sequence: TGTGCCAGCAGTTACTCGACAGGGAGTGGCACTGAAGCTTTCTTT.

CDR3 sequence (DNA): TGTGCCAGCAGAGCAACGGGCGATGGGGCCTACGAGCAGTACTTC. Amino acid sequence: CASRATGDGAYEQYF. The chain employs TRBV27 and TRBJ2-7; the D is unclear. The V and J ends lost 6 bases and 2 bases respectively, with 17 bases between them. The germline CDR1 and CDR2 sequences are MNHEY and SMNVEV (reference sequence). This CDR3 spans 15 amino acids.

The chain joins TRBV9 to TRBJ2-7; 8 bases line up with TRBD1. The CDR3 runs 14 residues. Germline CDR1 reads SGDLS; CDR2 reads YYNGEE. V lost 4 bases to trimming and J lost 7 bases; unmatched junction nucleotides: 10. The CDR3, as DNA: TGTGCCAGCAGCTCCGGGGACAGGCTTGGTGAGCAGTACTTC. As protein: CASSSGDRLGEQYF.

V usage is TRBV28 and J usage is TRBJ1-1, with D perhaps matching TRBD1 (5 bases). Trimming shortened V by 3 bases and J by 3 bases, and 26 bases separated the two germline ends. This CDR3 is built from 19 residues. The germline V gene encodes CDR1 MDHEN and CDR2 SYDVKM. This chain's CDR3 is CASSFYPPNRSPRDTEAFF. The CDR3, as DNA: TGTGCCAGCAGTTTCTACCCCCCCAACAGGTCGCCAAGGGACACTGAAGCTTTCTTT.

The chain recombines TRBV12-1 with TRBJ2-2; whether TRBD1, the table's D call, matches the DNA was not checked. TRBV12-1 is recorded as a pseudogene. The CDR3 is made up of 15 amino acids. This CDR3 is CASSPCTELGGELFF. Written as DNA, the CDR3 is TGTGCCAGCAGCCCATGTACAGAATTGGGCGGGGAGCTGTTTTTT.

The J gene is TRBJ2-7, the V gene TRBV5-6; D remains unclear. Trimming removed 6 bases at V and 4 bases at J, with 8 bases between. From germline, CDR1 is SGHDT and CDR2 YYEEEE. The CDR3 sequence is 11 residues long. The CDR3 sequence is CASTSLYEQYF. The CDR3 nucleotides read TGTGCCAGCACAAGTTTGTACGAGCAGTACTTC.

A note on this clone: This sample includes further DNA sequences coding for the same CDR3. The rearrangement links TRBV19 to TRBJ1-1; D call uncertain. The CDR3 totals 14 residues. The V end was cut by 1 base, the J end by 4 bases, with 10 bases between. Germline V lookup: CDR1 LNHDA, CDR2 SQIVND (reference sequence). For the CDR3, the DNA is TGTGCCAGTAGTATAGCTGAGGTTTCCACTGAAGCTTTCTTT. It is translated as CASSIAEVSTEAFF.

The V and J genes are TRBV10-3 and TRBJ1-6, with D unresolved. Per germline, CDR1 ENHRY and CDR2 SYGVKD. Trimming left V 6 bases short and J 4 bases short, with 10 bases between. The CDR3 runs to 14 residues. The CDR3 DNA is TGTGCCATCAGGGGAGGTAGGTATAATTCACCCCTCCACTTT. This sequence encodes CAIRGGRYNSPLHF.